Listed below are T cell receptor beta chains from one sample, sequenced in a study of Ad26.COV2.S vaccination and SARS-CoV-2 variants. Profiled with immunoSEQ multiplex PCR; TCRdb holds only in-frame clones, not every one. The sample carries hundreds of thousands of clones, approximately 89% recorded once. The starting material was peripheral blood, obtained in a trial of Ad26.COV2.S vaccine versus placebo. The source is a person aged 18-60 years who received the Ad26.COV2.S COVID-19 vaccine or a placebo. Each CDR3 is given without its conserved first and last residue. Rows may omit the clone size; those that give it use once, few, many or a size class.

CDR3aa	j_gene	abundance	v_gene
ASSYRGRYYGYT	TRBJ1-2	.	TRBV6-5
ASSPGPNEQF	TRBJ2-1	.	TRBV12-3/TRBV12-4
ASTETSGGYSSYNEQF	TRBJ2-1	.	TRBV27
ASSYPGQPWEQY	TRBJ2-7	.	TRBV28
ASSPDRPYEQY	TRBJ2-7	.	TRBV7-9
ASSLAHRGRAKNIQY	TRBJ2-4	.	TRBV5-1
ASSHPGQGSEKLF	TRBJ1-4	once	TRBV7-2
AISGITNEQF	TRBJ2-1	.	TRBV10-3
ASSFYHGRAGELF	TRBJ2-2	.	TRBV5-8
SGAGASGRVEQF	TRBJ2-1	once	TRBV29-1
ASREGGVKTQY	TRBJ2-5	.	TRBV2
ASSPYSRPQF	TRBJ2-1	.	TRBV11-2
ASNSRARSSGANVLT	TRBJ2-6	.	TRBV19
ASSSSGGLTGELF	TRBJ2-2	once	TRBV5-1
ASSYISTFNQPQH	TRBJ1-5	.	TRBV6-2/TRBV6-3
SVPQLIAGDSYNEQF	TRBJ2-1	.	TRBV29-1
ASSLEGGARTGGPQETQY	TRBJ2-5	.	TRBV11-2
ASSQRPGERGRNSPLH	TRBJ1-6	.	TRBV4-1
ASSFETALNTGELF	TRBJ2-2	.	TRBV5-4
ASSQGRDRKIDEQY	TRBJ2-7	.	TRBV3-1/TRBV3-2
ASSKIPGTDLGYEQY	TRBJ2-7	.	TRBV6-2/TRBV6-3
ASSLGGGLGEQF	TRBJ2-1	.	TRBV7-9
ASSLVPDRPVGDQPQH	TRBJ1-5	.	TRBV7-2
ASSYSSTSLDGGSSPLH	TRBJ1-6	.	TRBV6-2/TRBV6-3
ASSQDWGTGGTEAF	TRBJ1-1	.	TRBV4-3
ASSVIAGATGELF	TRBJ2-2	.	TRBV9
ASSLGQGTGYT	TRBJ1-2	.	TRBV7-3
ASSLAEAANTIY	TRBJ1-3	.	TRBV7-8
ASPGGPGESGELF	TRBJ2-2	.	TRBV6-5
SVARITGELF	TRBJ2-2	.	TRBV29-1
ASSPLSTDTQY	TRBJ2-3	.	TRBV12-3/TRBV12-4
ASSLDLTAQGYT	TRBJ1-2	.	TRBV5-1
ASSFGGRASKTQY	TRBJ2-5	.	TRBV27
ASSLAGGDRGYT	TRBJ1-2	.	TRBV5-5
ASSPSPPGLADTQY	TRBJ2-3	once	TRBV27
ASSQEVGGPINTGELF	TRBJ2-2	few	TRBV4-3
SARVDTQY	TRBJ2-3	.	TRBV20-1
ASSRDGNTEAF	TRBJ1-1	.	TRBV5-1
ASSQGNQPQH	TRBJ1-5	.	TRBV6-5
ASGRDVGHGPQH	TRBJ1-5	.	TRBV6-5
ASSLRGDYGYT	TRBJ1-2	.	TRBV4-1
ASSLWDRHNEQF	TRBJ2-1	.	TRBV7-6
ASSLEGTSEQF	TRBJ2-1	.	TRBV7-2
ASSRGTGSSGNTIY	TRBJ1-3	.	TRBV18
ASRRTGLIEQY	TRBJ2-7	.	TRBV6-5
ASSYSGRAGNQPQH	TRBJ1-5	.	TRBV6-2/TRBV6-3